The 30 T cell receptor beta chains below come from one sample, sequenced in a study of regulatory T cells in long-lasting Graves disease. According to the study, TCR beta libraries were built with iRepertoire HTBI primers and CDR3-region Arm-PCR. MiXCR was run by TCRdb on the multiplex PCR reads, yielding one entry per CDR3 protein. This sample carries some 450,000 distinct CDR3 sequences, about a sixth of them seen once, and the ten largest clones take roughly 10%. Noted time point: newly diagnosed GD, antithyroid drugs for less than 3 months. RNA isolated from PBMCs was used to make the TCR library. These data also formed part of another study, on T cells in Graves' hyperthyroidism and ophthalmopathy.

The sequenced sample was peripheral blood mononuclear cells (PBMCs), obtained at new diagnosis, from a patient treated with antithyroid drugs. The receptors here all came from a woman under 40 with Graves disease.

As for this clonotype: A read error is possible here, since a much larger clone lies one base away. This chain connects TRBV7-9 to TRBJ1-1; D is unclear. The V end lost 3 bases, the J end lost 5 bases, and 16 bases lay between the germline ends. The germline CDR1 and CDR2 sequences are SEHNR and FQNEAQ (reference sequence). The CDR3 runs 15 residues. This chain's CDR3 is CASSFVAGGRTEAFF. The CDR3 region has the DNA TGTGCCAGCAGCTTTGTCGCAGGCGGAAGGACTGAAGCTTTCTTT.

The gene calls are TRBV7-3 and TRBJ2-3, with D perhaps TRBD2 (6 bases). The V end was cut by 2 bases, the J end by 5 bases, with 11 bases between. CDR3 length: 14 residues. Germline loops: CDR1 SGHTA, CDR2 FQGTGA. CDR3 nucleotides: TGTGCCAGCAGCTTATTGTCTAGCGAAGATACGCAGTATTTT. This gives the protein CASSLLSSEDTQYF.

With regard to this clonotype: A read error may account for a junction end that differs from germline. The chain has TRBV28 and TRBJ2-2, with D possibly matching TRBD2 (5 bases). The CDR3 totals 14 residues. Germline V gives CDR1 MDHEN, CDR2 SYDVKM. CDR3 DNA: TGTGCCAGCAACGCCGCTAGGTTCGCCTGGGAGCTGCTTTTT. This gives the protein CASNAARFAWELLF.

This clonotype appeared many times. The chain uses TRBV28 and TRBJ2-1, with D perhaps TRBD2 (5 bases). Trimming pared 6 bases from V and 7 bases from J, leaving 16 bases between. The CDR3 extends over 14 amino acids. Per the germline V gene, CDR1 is MDHEN and CDR2 is SYDVKM. CDR3 in amino acids: CASSTLVTGNEQFF. As DNA, the CDR3 is TGTGCCAGCAGCACTCTAGTAACGGGGAATGAGCAGTTCTTC.

In this sample, this clonotype turned up many times. The rearrangement links TRBV28 to TRBJ2-7; TRBD1 or TRBD2 may be the D gene (5 bases each). Germline CDR1 MDHEN, CDR2 SYDVKM. The V gene lost 1 base and the J gene lost 7 bases, with 11 bases spanning the gap. The CDR3 spans 13 residues. The CDR3 region is CASSLYPGTEQYF. CDR3 DNA sequence: TGTGCCAGCAGTTTATACCCAGGGACGGAGCAGTACTTC.

This chain connects TRBV5-1 to TRBJ2-2; D call uncertain. With 2 bases removed from V and 2 bases from J, the gap between germline ends came to 10 bases. The CDR3 is 15 amino acids. Germline CDR1 and CDR2: SGHRS and YFSETQ. CDR3: CASSFVQPNTGELFF. The CDR3 DNA reads as TGCGCCAGCAGCTTTGTGCAACCCAACACCGGGGAGCTGTTTTTT.

This clonotype has only a few counts. The chain recombines TRBV28 with TRBJ2-1; 10 bases match TRBD1. CDR3 size: 19 residues. V lost 3 bases and J lost 4; bases outside the gene matches: 15. Germline CDR1 and CDR2: MDHEN and SYDVKM. The CDR3 DNA sequence: TGTGCCAGCAGTTTTGAGTCGGGAGGGACAGGGGTCGGTTACAATGAGCAGTTCTTC. It encodes CASSFESGGTGVGYNEQFF.

This clonotype was counted at least ten times. V usage is TRBV20-1 and J usage is TRBJ1-5; maybe TRBD1 (6 bases). The CDR3 extends over 15 amino acids. Germline assignment: CDR1 DFQATT and CDR2 SNEGSKA (reference sequence). V lost 2 bases to trimming and J lost 0 bases, with 11 bases between them. The CDR3 DNA follows: TGCAGTGCTAGAAACAGGGTTGGTAGCAATCAGCCCCAGCATTTT. The encoded protein is CSARNRVGSNQPQHF.

The sample holds many counts of this clonotype. The CDR3 spells CASSDRDDTDTQYF. The CDR3, as DNA: TGTGCCAGCAGCGACCGGGACGACACAGATACGCAGTATTTT. V is TRBV7-9 and J is TRBJ2-3, with D perhaps given as TRBD1 or TRBD2 (5 bases each). The germline V gene encodes CDR1 SEHNR and CDR2 FQNEAQ (reference sequence). The CDR3 runs 14 residues. Between the trimmed V and J ends, which lost 5 bases and 2 bases, there was a span of 11 bases.

This clonotype occurred many times. The J gene is TRBJ2-7, the V gene TRBV3-1; D may match TRBD1 or TRBD2 (5 bases each). V lost 6 bases to trimming and J lost 4 bases, with 19 bases between them. Germline V CDR1 and CDR2: LGHDT, YNNKEL (reference sequence). The CDR3 covers 15 residues. The CDR3 protein is CASSLRGKGKYEQYF. The DNA of the CDR3 is TGTGCCAGCAGTCTCCGGGGCAAGGGGAAGTACGAGCAGTACTTC.

This clonotype was recorded many times. The chain combines TRBV4-2 with TRBJ1-1; maybe TRBD1 (6 bases). Germline V lookup: CDR1 LGHNA, CDR2 YNFKEQ. The CDR3 is made up of 15 amino acids. Deletions cut 1 base from V and 4 bases from J, with 13 bases between. The CDR3 sequence: CASSQVPLGATEAFF. CDR3 coding DNA: TGTGCCAGCAGCCAAGTCCCTCTGGGGGCCACTGAAGCTTTCTTT.

This clonotype was found many times. V usage is TRBV28 and J usage is TRBJ1-5; the D gene is possibly TRBD1 (5 bases). Trimming removed 6 bases from V and 7 bases from J, with 16 bases in between. The V gene's germline CDR1 is MDHEN and CDR2 SYDVKM. The CDR3 sequence is 14 residues long. CDR3 in amino acids: CASRFFLRDQPQHF. The CDR3 bases are TGTGCCAGCAGATTCTTCTTACGGGACCAGCCCCAGCATTTT.

Details on this clonotype: This may be a read error: a much more frequent sequence differs by one nucleotide. The chain employs TRBV30 and TRBJ2-2; TRBD1 is a possible D gene (6 bases). Germline V CDR1 and CDR2: GTSNPN, SVGIG (reference sequence). The CDR3 runs to 12 residues. CDR3 in amino acids: CAWRPKAGERFF. The CDR3 nucleotides read TGTGCCTGGAGGCCGAAGGCAGGGGAGCGGTTTTTT.

There are many counts of this clonotype. V and J are TRBV3-1 and TRBJ2-3; D possibly matches TRBD1 or TRBD2 (5 bases each). The V and J ends lost 4 bases and 2 bases respectively, with 7 bases between them. CDR1 is LGHDT and CDR2 is YNNKEL in the germline V gene (reference sequence). The CDR3 is 13 amino acids. CDR3 DNA: TGTGCCAGCAGCCTTGGGACCACAGATACGCAGTATTTT. Protein product: CASSLGTTDTQYF.

There are many counts of this clonotype. This chain links TRBV5-1 with TRBJ2-1; 7 bases map to TRBD2. The J segment lost 7 bases and the V segment lost 2 bases, leaving 9 bases of the junction unmatched. Germline CDR1 reads SGHRS; CDR2 reads YFSETQ. CDR3 length: 15 residues. As DNA, the CDR3 is TGCGCCAGCAGCTTACAAGCGGGAAGAGATAATGAGCAGTTCTTC. Translating gives CASSLQAGRDNEQFF.

This clonotype appeared many times. This sequence joins TRBV18 and TRBJ2-1; D remains unclear. CDR3 length: 15 amino acids. Deletions cut 3 bases from V and 0 bases from J, with 9 bases between. Germline V CDR1 and CDR2: KGHSH, LQKENI. DNA of the CDR3: TGTGCCAGCTCACCGCCACGGAGCTCCTACAATGAGCAGTTCTTC. Residues: CASSPPRSSYNEQFF.

This clonotype was counted many times. The genes are TRBV12-3 or TRBV12-4 and TRBJ2-5; 8 nucleotides match TRBD2. The CDR3 loop spans 15 amino acids. The V and J ends lost 5 bases and 5 bases, in that order; junction bases with no gene match: 10. The CDR3 region is CASSPRTSRGETQYF. CDR3 in DNA: TGTGCCAGCAGTCCCAGGACTAGCCGGGGGGAGACCCAGTACTTC.

A few counts support this clonotype. A much larger clone lies one base from this, so it may be a read error. The V call is TRBV2, the J call TRBJ2-5; 7 nucleotides align to TRBD2. The CDR3 has 15 residues. J was trimmed by 4 bases and V by 3 bases; bases with no gene match: 8. Germline loops: CDR1 SNHLY, CDR2 FYNNEI. CDR3 bases: TGTGCCAGCAGTGATGGAGCGGGACGGGGAGAGACCCAGTACTTC. As protein: CASSDGAGRGETQYF. The whole variable domain, remainder taken from reference TRBV2 and TRBJ2-5, is EPEVTQTPSHQVTQMGQEVILRCVPISNHLYFYWYRQILGQKVEFLVSFYNNEISEKSEIFDDQFSVERPDGSNFTLKIRSTKLEDSAMYFCASSDGAGRGETQYFGPGTRLLVL.

This clonotype was observed once. V gene TRBV20-1 combines with J gene TRBJ2-2, with D possibly being TRBD2 (6 bases). Trimming pared 3 bases from V and 7 bases from J, leaving 18 bases between. Germline V gene data show CDR1 as DFQATT and CDR2 as SNEGSKA (reference sequence). The CDR3 spans 15 residues. For the CDR3, the DNA is TGCAGTGCTAGTGGGGGAGGAGTACGGAACGGGGAGCTGTTTTTT. Protein sequence: CSASGGGVRNGELFF.

This sequence joins TRBV6-1 and TRBJ2-5; a weak D match, TRBD1 (5 bases). This CDR3 has 13 amino acids. Germline CDR1 reads MNHNS; CDR2 reads SASEGT. V was cut by 7 bases and J by 2 bases, with 11 bases left in between. This CDR3 is CASNRQKQETQYF. The CDR3 nucleotides are TGTGCCAGCAACCGACAGAAGCAAGAGACCCAGTACTTC.

This clonotype was counted a few times. The gene calls are TRBV19 and TRBJ1-2; no clear D. The CDR3 has 14 amino acids. Germline CDR1 and CDR2: LNHDA and SQIVND (reference sequence). Trimming removed 3 bases at V and 4 bases at J, with 12 bases between. The CDR3 reads CASSIPGIGYGYTF. The CDR3 DNA follows: TGTGCCAGTAGTATTCCGGGGATAGGCTATGGCTACACCTTC. The whole variable domain, filled in from reference TRBV19 and TRBJ1-2, reads DGGITQSPKYLFRKEGQNVTLSCEQNLNHDAMYWYRQDPGQGLRLIYYSQIVNDFQKGDIAEGYSVSREKKESFPLTVTSAQKNPTAFYLCASSIPGIGYGYTFGSGTRLTVV.

This clonotype came up a few times. This chain connects TRBV7-3 to TRBJ2-1; no firm D call. CDR3 length: 14 amino acids. The ends were cut back, 5 bases at V and 4 bases at J, with 12 bases in the middle. Germline CDR1 SGHTA, CDR2 FQGTGA. As DNA, the CDR3 is TGTGCCAGCAGCCGTGGGCCGGAATACAATGAGCAGTTCTTC. Protein product: CASSRGPEYNEQFF.

This clonotype was seen repeatedly, ten times or more. This chain links TRBV27 with TRBJ1-2, with D possibly TRBD1 on 5 matching bases. CDR3 length: 15 amino acids. V was pared by 0 bases and J by 4 bases, with 12 bases between. The germline gives CDR1 MNHEY, CDR2 SMNVEV (reference sequence). CDR3 in amino acids: CASSLSLTGGYGYTF. The CDR3, as DNA: TGTGCCAGCAGTTTATCGCTGACTGGGGGCTATGGCTACACCTTC.

This sequence joins TRBV20-1 and TRBJ2-3; TRBD2 aligns across 12 bases. Germline CDR1 reads DFQATT; CDR2 reads SNEGSKA (reference sequence). V dropped 6 bases and J dropped 2; count of bases not matched to a gene: 9. The CDR3 length is 16 residues. The CDR3 spells CSARTSGMEITDTQYF. CDR3 DNA sequence: TGCAGTGCCCGGACTAGCGGGATGGAAATCACAGATACGCAGTATTTT.

About this clonotype: This sequence may be a read error, since a much larger clone differs from it by one base. The chain has TRBV6-1 and TRBJ1-5; D is possibly TRBD1 (6 bases). The CDR3 has 19 residues. Germline CDR1 MNHNS, CDR2 SASEGT. DNA of the CDR3: TGTGCCAGCAGTCCACGTTGGGACATCGGGCCTTATAGCAATCAGCCCCGGCATTTT. This encodes CASSPRWDIGPYSNQPRHF.

This clonotype was observed many times. The chain couples TRBV11-2 to TRBJ2-7; unclear D gene. CDR1 is SGHAT and CDR2 is FQNNGV in the germline V gene. CDR3 size: 15 residues. V shed 0 bases and J shed 0 bases, with 9 bases lying between them. CDR3 DNA: TGTGCCAGCAGCTTAGAGCTTACGGGCTCCTACGAGCAGTACTTC. Translated: CASSLELTGSYEQYF. Full variable domain (rest looked up from reference TRBV11-2 and TRBJ2-7): EAGVAQSPRYKIIEKRQSVAFWCNPISGHATLYWYQQILGQGPKLLIQFQNNGVVDDSQLPKDRFSAERLKGVDSTLKIQPAKLEDSAVYLCASSLELTGSYEQYFGPGTRLTVT.

The chain joins TRBV5-1 to TRBJ2-1; 13 bases are shared with TRBD2. With 3 bases clipped from V and 2 bases from J, the junction kept 2 bases outside the gene matches. Germline assignment: CDR1 SGHRS and CDR2 YFSETQ. The CDR3 runs 16 residues. The CDR3 DNA reads TGCGCCAGCAGCTCACTAGCGGGAGGGGCCTACAATGAGCAGTTCTTC. It codes for CASSSLAGGAYNEQFF.

In this sample, this clonotype turned up a few times. The V gene is TRBV18, the J gene TRBJ2-5, with D perhaps assigned TRBD1 or TRBD2 (6 bases each). The CDR3 sequence is 15 residues long. Trimming cost V 0 bases and J 5 bases, with 13 bases left between them. Germline V gene data show CDR1 as KGHSH and CDR2 as LQKENI. The CDR3 bases are TGTGCCAGCTCACCACCGGGGGGCAATCGGGAGACCCAGTACTTC. This codes for CASSPPGGNRETQYF. Filled out from reference TRBV18 and TRBJ2-5, the complete variable domain reads NAGVMQNPRHLVRRRGQEARLRCSPMKGHSHVYWYRQLPEEGLKFMVYLQKENIIDESGMPKERFSAEFPKEGPSILRIQQVVRGDSAAYFCASSPPGGNRETQYFGPGTRLLVL.

The chain recombines TRBV6-2 or TRBV6-3 with TRBJ2-2; 10 bases are shared with TRBD2. Germline-derived CDR1 and CDR2 are MNHEY and SVGEGT. V gave up 6 bases and J gave up 4 bases; unmatched junction bases: 5. The CDR3 sequence is 15 residues long. The CDR3 sequence is CASRPSGRPTGELFF. CDR3 coding DNA: TGTGCCAGCAGGCCTAGCGGGAGACCCACCGGGGAGCTGTTTTTT.

This clonotype came up a few times. This chain connects TRBV9 to TRBJ2-7; D possibly matches TRBD1 or TRBD2 (6 bases each). Germline lookup yields CDR1 SGDLS and CDR2 YYNGEE. V lost 0 bases and J 2 bases, leaving 12 bases between the germline ends. The CDR3 length is 15 residues. This CDR3 reads CASSVEGGGTYEQYF. The CDR3 DNA follows: TGTGCCAGCAGCGTAGAAGGAGGGGGGACCTACGAGCAGTACTTC.